The source of this TCR beta chain is a study of T cell changes during pregnancy in multiple sclerosis. Method: immunoSEQ multiplex PCR; TCRdb's copy keeps in-frame clones and lacks some. The repertoire has around 60,000 clones, around 96% of them found once; the top ten carry 2% to 2.5%. V trimming: 5 bases; J trimming: 1 base; junction bases outside the gene matches: 2. Per the germline V gene, CDR1 is SGHRS and CDR2 is YFSETQ. The CDR3 runs to 13 residues. The specimen comprised CD8+ T cells from peripheral blood mononuclear cells, sampled after pregnancy. The chain joins TRBV5-1 to TRBJ2-5; 7 bases line up with TRBD1. The sequence came from a female donor with multiple sclerosis, enrolled in a pregnancy study. The CDR3 here is CASRGGSQETQYF. Here the CDR3 DNA reads TGCGCCAGCAGAGGGGGCAGCCAAGAGACCCAGTACTTC. The variable domain in full, with the rest retrieved from reference TRBV5-1 and TRBJ2-5, is KAGVTQTPRYLIKTRGQQVTLSCSPISGHRSVSWYQQTPGQGLQFLFEYFSETQRNKGNFPGRFSGRQFSNSRSEMNVSTLELGDSALYLCASRGGSQETQYFGPGTRLLVL.